This entry describes one TCR beta chain. The CDR3 extends over 15 amino acids. In germline, CDR1 is SGHTA, CDR2 FQGTGA. After removal of 0 bases from V and 5 bases from J, the junction contained 7 bases not matched to a gene. The data derive from a study of control samples from healthy donors and cancer patients. Repertoires were generated with immunoSEQ multiplex PCR, while TCRdb's copy carries only in-frame clones and drops some. The sample carries approximately 150,000 clones, 96% recorded once. The clonotype was recovered from a woman aged 30 to 39 in good health. The chain is built from TRBV7-3 and TRBJ2-7; 7 positions agree with TRBD2. Sequencing used blood. CDR3 in DNA: TGTGCCAGCAGCTTAACGTTGGGACTAAAGGACGAGCAGTACTTC. Its translation is CASSLTLGLKDEQYF.